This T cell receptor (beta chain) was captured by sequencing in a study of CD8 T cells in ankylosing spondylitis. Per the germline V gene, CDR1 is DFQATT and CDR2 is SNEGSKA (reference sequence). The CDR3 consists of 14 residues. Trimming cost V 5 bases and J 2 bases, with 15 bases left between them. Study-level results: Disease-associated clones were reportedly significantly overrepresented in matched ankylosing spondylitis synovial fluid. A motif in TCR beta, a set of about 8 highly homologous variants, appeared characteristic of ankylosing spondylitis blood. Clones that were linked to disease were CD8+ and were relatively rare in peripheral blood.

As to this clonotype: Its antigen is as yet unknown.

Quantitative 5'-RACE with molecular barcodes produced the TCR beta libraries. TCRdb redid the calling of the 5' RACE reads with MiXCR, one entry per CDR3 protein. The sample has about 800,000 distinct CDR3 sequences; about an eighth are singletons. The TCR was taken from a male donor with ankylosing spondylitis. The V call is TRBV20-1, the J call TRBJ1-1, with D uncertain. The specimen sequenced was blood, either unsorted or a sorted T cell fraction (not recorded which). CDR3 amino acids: CSARIRVLNTEAFF. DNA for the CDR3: TGCAGTGCTCGGATCCGGGTCCTTAACACTGAAGCTTTCTTT.